Listed here are 32 T cell receptor beta chains from one sample, sequenced in a study of PD-1 blockade in mismatch repair-deficient tumors. Clones were read by immunoSEQ multiplex PCR, and TCRdb kept only the in-frame ones, dropping some. The sample yields 45,000 to 55,000 clones, around 85% seen once. Here the sequenced sample was peripheral blood, taken roughly 20 weeks after starting pembrolizumab. All receptors derive from an adult with mismatch repair-deficient cancer.

The chain employs TRBV9 and TRBJ2-7; 10 bases agree with TRBD1. V lost 0 bases, J lost 3 bases, and 6 bases stayed unmatched. The germline V gene encodes CDR1 SGDLS and CDR2 YYNGEE. The CDR3 contains 16 residues. In nucleotides, the CDR3 is TGTGCCAGCAGCGTAGCTCCCGGGACAGGGGACTACGAGCAGTACTTC. It encodes CASSVAPGTGDYEQYF.

The CDR3 sequence: CASSQGSGNEKLFF. The CDR3 DNA is TGTGCCAGCAGTCAGGGGAGTGGTAATGAAAAACTGTTTTTT. The chain carries TRBV6-1 and TRBJ1-4, with D possibly TRBD1 on 6 matching bases. The CDR3 has 14 residues. Germline assignment: CDR1 MNHNS and CDR2 SASEGT. V was pared by 5 bases and J by 4 bases, with 11 bases between.

The rearrangement uses TRBV11-2 and TRBJ2-5, with D tentatively TRBD2 (7 bases). CDR1 and CDR2 (germline): SGHAT, FQNNGV. V was shortened by 8 bases and J by 4 bases, with 17 bases between the two germline ends. The CDR3 sequence is 14 residues long. The CDR3 here is CASGGGLAGETQYF. CDR3 DNA sequence: TGTGCCAGCGGAGGGGGGTTAGCGGGAGAGACCCAGTACTTC.

Only a few counts were recorded for this clone. The chain employs TRBV5-1 and TRBJ1-1; 9 nucleotides match TRBD1. The CDR3 is 14 residues long. V dropped 5 bases and J dropped 1; count of bases not matched to a gene: 3. Germline V gene lookup returns CDR1 SGHRS and CDR2 YFSETQ. In DNA, the CDR3 is TGCGCCAGCAGGGACAGGGGACCGAACACTGAAGCTTTCTTT. Translation gives CASRDRGPNTEAFF.

Turning to this clone: It may be a read error: a sequence one base away is much more abundant. The rearrangement links TRBV9 to TRBJ2-1, with 8 bases fitting TRBD1. Per the germline V gene, CDR1 is SGDLS and CDR2 is YYNGEE. The CDR3 has 16 amino acids. In DNA, the CDR3 is TGTGTCAGCAGCGTCAATAGGGGACAGGCCCGCAATGAGCAGTTCTTC. Translating it yields CVSSVNRGQARNEQFF.

The V and J genes are TRBV28 and TRBJ1-5; unclear D gene. The length of the CDR3 is 14 residues. V was trimmed by 1 base and J by 2 bases, leaving 6 bases between them. Germline assignment: CDR1 MDHEN and CDR2 SYDVKM. CDR3 DNA: TGTGCCAGCAGTTTATTATCAGGCAATCAGCCCCAGCATTTT. Amino acid sequence: CASSLLSGNQPQHF.

The chain combines TRBV21-1 with TRBJ1-5; TRBD1 is taken as the D call from the table, unchecked against the DNA. TRBV21-1 is labeled a pseudogene. The CDR3 runs 16 residues. The CDR3 sequence is CASRRTGGLSNQPQHF. The CDR3 DNA reads as TGTGCCAGCAGAAGGACAGGAGGACTTAGCAATCAGCCCCAGCATTTT.

The gene calls are TRBV7-9 and TRBJ2-1; D gene uncertain. The germline CDR1 and CDR2 sequences are SEHNR and FQNEAQ (reference sequence). The CDR3 is 14 amino acids. V lost 10 bases and J 0 bases, leaving 13 bases between the germline ends. CDR3 protein: CATSREFSYNEQFF. The CDR3 DNA reads TGTGCCACGTCACGAGAATTCTCCTACAATGAGCAGTTCTTC.

V is TRBV5-6 and J is TRBJ2-7, with TRBD1 identical over 10 bases. Germline assignment: CDR1 SGHDT and CDR2 YYEEEE. CDR3 size: 17 residues. V was pared by 0 bases and J by 9 bases, with 15 bases of the junction left unmatched. CDR3 sequence reads: CASSLVATGTGVDRQYF. CDR3 in DNA: TGTGCCAGCAGCTTGGTCGCTACCGGGACAGGGGTAGATCGGCAGTACTTC.

This rearrangement joins TRBV7-9 to TRBJ2-1, with a tentative D call TRBD2 (6 bases). The CDR3 runs 16 residues. V was trimmed by 4 bases and J by 2 bases, leaving 15 bases between them. Germline loops: CDR1 SEHNR, CDR2 FQNEAQ (reference sequence). CDR3 coding DNA: TGTGCCAGCAGCTCCCGCACGGGAGTTGCCTACAATGAGCAGTTCTTC. It codes for CASSSRTGVAYNEQFF.

The gene calls are TRBV7-2 and TRBJ2-7, with a weak D call TRBD1 (8 bases). Trimming shortened V by 5 bases and J by 2 bases, and 16 bases separated the two germline ends. The CDR3 has 15 amino acids. Germline V gives CDR1 SGHTA, CDR2 FQGNSA. The CDR3 region is CASSDNRGGTYEQYF. The CDR3 nucleotides are TGTGCCAGCAGCGATAACAGGGGGGGGACCTACGAGCAGTACTTC.

J is TRBJ2-1 and V is TRBV6-5; 7 bases are a match to TRBD2. V lost 4 bases to trimming and J lost 4 bases; unmatched junction nucleotides: 4. This CDR3 spans 14 amino acids. Germline CDR1 and CDR2: MNHEY and SVGAGI. The CDR3 sequence: CASSSPGGYNEQFF. The CDR3 DNA follows: TGTGCCAGCAGTTCCCCGGGAGGATACAATGAGCAGTTCTTC.

In DNA form, the CDR3 reads TGTGCCAGCAGCTTAGGTGAGGCGACGCCCTACCCCTACGAGCAGTACTTC. Encoded protein: CASSLGEATPYPYEQYF. V usage is TRBV7-9 and J usage is TRBJ2-7; D unclear. The V end was cut by 1 base, the J end by 2 bases, with 18 bases between. The germline CDR1 and CDR2 sequences are SEHNR and FQNEAQ (reference sequence). CDR3 length: 17 residues.

This chain uses TRBV6-5 with TRBJ2-7; maybe TRBD2 (6 bases). Germline CDR1 MNHEY, CDR2 SVGAGI. Trimming cost V 6 bases and J 4 bases, with 16 bases left between them. CDR3 length: 14 residues. The CDR3 DNA sequence: TGTGCCAGCAGGAAGGGACTCGAAAAGTACGAGCAGTACTTC. Encoded protein: CASRKGLEKYEQYF.

The chain recombines TRBV9 with TRBJ1-3; 7 bases map to TRBD1. The germline gives CDR1 SGDLS, CDR2 YYNGEE. CDR3 size: 15 residues. The V segment lost 2 bases and the J segment 2 bases; nucleotides outside the gene matches: 4. CDR3 sequence: CASSVNQGAGNTIYF. CDR3 DNA: TGTGCCAGCAGCGTGAACCAGGGGGCTGGAAACACCATATATTTT.

The V call is TRBV7-6, the J call TRBJ1-5, with no clear D. Germline values: CDR1 SGHVS, CDR2 FNYEAQ. The CDR3 consists of 15 residues. With 1 base removed from V and 2 bases from J, the gap between germline ends came to 9 bases. The CDR3 spells CASSLGISGNQPQHF. The DNA of the CDR3 is TGTGCCAGCAGCTTAGGAATCAGCGGCAATCAGCCCCAGCATTTT. Variable domain in full (rest from reference TRBV7-6 and TRBJ1-5): GAGVSQSPRYKVTKRGQDVALRCDPISGHVSLYWYRQALGQGPEFLTYFNYEAQQDKSGLPNDRFSAERPEGSISTLTIQRTEQRDSAMYRCASSLGISGNQPQHFGDGTRLSIL.

The V and J genes are TRBV2 and TRBJ2-7, with D maybe TRBD2 (5 bases). The V end lost 0 bases, the J end lost 0 bases, and 9 bases lay between the germline ends. This CDR3 region has 15 residues. Per germline, CDR1 SNHLY and CDR2 FYNNEI. The chain's CDR3 is CASSEAMGSSYEQYF. In DNA, the CDR3 is TGTGCCAGCAGTGAAGCAATGGGGAGCTCCTACGAGCAGTACTTC.

The chain is built from TRBV9 and TRBJ2-2, with a possible D match to TRBD1 (7 bases). Trimming removed 4 bases from V and 6 bases from J, with 19 bases in between. Germline loops: CDR1 SGDLS, CDR2 YYNGEE. CDR3 length: 16 amino acids. CDR3 sequence: CASSLRGEFRSGELFF. DNA for the CDR3: TGTGCCAGCAGCCTCAGGGGGGAGTTCCGATCCGGGGAGCTGTTTTTT.

V is TRBV30 and J is TRBJ2-1; 10 nucleotides line up with TRBD1. Germline CDR1 and CDR2: GTSNPN and SVGIG (reference sequence). V shed 5 bases and J 5 bases; nucleotides not matched to a gene: 6. The CDR3 covers 14 residues. DNA of the CDR3: TGTGCCTGGTCCGGGACAGGGGTAGACAATGAGCAGTTCTTC. Translated, it gives CAWSGTGVDNEQFF.

V usage is TRBV27 and J usage is TRBJ1-2; D not certain. CDR1 and CDR2 from the germline V gene are MNHEY and SMNVEV (reference sequence). This CDR3 spans 13 amino acids. Trimming took 5 bases from V and 2 from J, leaving 9 bases between them. For the CDR3, the DNA is TGTGCCAGCAGTCCGATCGACAACTATGGCTACACCTTC. Protein product: CASSPIDNYGYTF.

CDR3 region: CSASGQGGIYEQYF. Here the CDR3 DNA reads TGCAGCGCCTCTGGACAGGGTGGAATCTACGAGCAGTACTTC. The chain joins TRBV29-1 to TRBJ2-7, with 8 bases fitting TRBD1. CDR1 and CDR2 (germline): SQVTM, ANQGSEA. This CDR3 is built from 14 residues. The trim removed 7 bases at V and 3 bases at J, leaving 11 bases unmatched.

This clone was recorded many times. This sequence joins TRBV11-2 and TRBJ1-2, with a weak D call TRBD1 (6 bases). CDR1 is SGHAT and CDR2 is FQNNGV in the germline V gene. V was pared by 6 bases and J by 3 bases, with 17 bases between. The CDR3 length is 15 residues. DNA of the CDR3: TGTGCCAGCAGTTTCGGAGGGGGGAGCCACTATGGCTACACCTTC. Translating it yields CASSFGGGSHYGYTF.

The chain is built from TRBV19 and TRBJ1-3; D perhaps matches TRBD1 (5 bases). CDR1 is LNHDA and CDR2 is SQIVND in the germline V gene (reference sequence). This CDR3 is built from 16 residues. The V gene lost 6 bases and the J gene lost 0 bases, with 15 bases spanning the gap. The CDR3 loop reads CASRESADNSGNTIYF. The CDR3 DNA is TGTGCCAGTAGAGAGTCAGCGGACAACTCTGGAAACACCATATATTTT.

V gene TRBV6-5 combines with J gene TRBJ2-1; 8 bases agree with TRBD2. The CDR3 spans 16 residues. Trimming at V came to 4 bases and at J to 6 bases, leaving 11 bases not matched to a gene. Germline CDR1 is MNHEY and CDR2 is SVGAGI. The CDR3 bases are TGTGCCAGCAGTTTTGACATAGCGGGAAACAGCAATGAGCAGTTCTTC. Protein sequence: CASSFDIAGNSNEQFF.

This chain connects TRBV19 to TRBJ1-5, with 7 bases lining up with TRBD1. CDR1 LNHDA and CDR2 SQIVND come from the germline V gene (reference sequence). The CDR3 is 17 amino acids. The J segment lost 0 bases and the V segment lost 9 bases, leaving 14 bases of the junction unmatched. The CDR3 spells CASLRQGSANSNQPQHF. CDR3 sequence (DNA): TGTGCCAGCCTACGACAGGGATCGGCGAATAGCAATCAGCCCCAGCATTTT.

The CDR3 loop is CASSLEWGGSAYNEQFF. The CDR3 DNA reads TGTGCCAGCAGCTTAGAGTGGGGAGGTAGCGCCTACAATGAGCAGTTCTTC. This chain joins TRBV11-2 and TRBJ2-1; possible D gene TRBD2, 6 bases. From germline, CDR1 is SGHAT and CDR2 FQNNGV. V was pared by 0 bases and J by 2 bases, with 14 bases between. The CDR3 length is 17 residues.

The chain recombines TRBV19 with TRBJ1-2; 7 bases are a match to TRBD1. This CDR3 spans 14 amino acids. Unmatched junction bases numbered 11, after V lost 5 bases and J lost 8 bases. Germline CDR1 and CDR2: LNHDA and SQIVND (reference sequence). CDR3 nucleotide sequence: TGTGCCAGTAGTGCACAGGGGCCCCGCTGGGGCTACACCTTC. Translated, it gives CASSAQGPRWGYTF.

This chain joins TRBV15 and TRBJ2-7, with 10 bases identical to TRBD1. CDR1 and CDR2 from the germline V gene are LNHNV and YYDKDF (reference sequence). The CDR3 totals 14 residues. J was trimmed by 0 bases and V by 6 bases; bases with no gene match: 2. DNA of the CDR3: TGTGCCACCAGGCGGACAGGGGGCTCCTACGAGCAGTACTTC. Protein: CATRRTGGSYEQYF.

The chain employs TRBV29-1 and TRBJ1-5, with 8 bases aligning to TRBD1. J gave up 2 bases and V 7 bases, and 1 base lay outside the gene matches. The CDR3 totals 12 residues. In germline, CDR1 is SQVTM, CDR2 ANQGSEA. CDR3 nucleotide sequence: TGCAGCGCGGGACAGGGCAATCAGCCCCAGCATTTT. It specifies CSAGQGNQPQHF.

By proportion, this clone is medium-sized. The chain has TRBV27 and TRBJ1-5; D gene unclear. CDR3 length: 14 residues. Germline CDR1 MNHEY, CDR2 SMNVEV (reference sequence). Trimming took off 6 bases at V and 0 bases at J, with 9 bases between the two ends. In DNA form, the CDR3 reads TGTGCCAGCAGGGCCCAGAGTAGCAATCAGCCCCAGCATTTT. This encodes CASRAQSSNQPQHF.

The chain employs TRBV30 and TRBJ1-3; unclear D gene. Per the germline V gene, CDR1 is GTSNPN and CDR2 is SVGIG (reference sequence). V lost 2 bases, J lost 1 base, and 6 bases lay in between. CDR3 length: 13 amino acids. The CDR3 DNA follows: TGTGCCTGGAGTATGGGGTCTGGAAACACCATATATTTT. It specifies CAWSMGSGNTIYF.

This clone was picked up one time. The chain recombines TRBV6-6 with TRBJ2-5, with TRBD1 matching over 9 bases. The CDR3 covers 15 residues. Germline CDR1 MNHNY, CDR2 SVGAGI (reference sequence). The ends lost 4 bases at V and 5 bases at J; junction bases unmatched: 8. CDR3 in DNA: TGTGCCAGCAGTTGGGCGGGACAGGGAAGGGAGACCCAGTACTTC. It encodes CASSWAGQGRETQYF.